This T cell receptor (beta chain) was captured by sequencing in a study of blood T cell repertoires in COVID-19. In the study overall: Samples taken during acute and convalescent COVID-19 were collected in the United States, Italy and Spain. T cells, B-cell-depleted T cells, or PBMCs supplied cDNA or gDNA.

The length of the CDR3 is 15 residues. Germline V CDR1 and CDR2: SGHRS, YFSETQ. The trim removed 4 bases at V and 3 bases at J, leaving 3 bases unmatched. Data came from immunoSEQ multiplex PCR; TCRdb stores just in-frame clones and leaves some out. The sample has 110,000 or so clones; roughly four fifths are singletons. The J gene is TRBJ1-4, the V gene TRBV5-1, with 10 bases matching TRBD1. This TCR was recovered from a woman in her 70s with acute or convalescent COVID-19. The specimen sequenced was peripheral blood. CDR3 amino acids: CASSIGTGANEKLFF. CDR3 sequence (DNA): TGCGCCAGCAGCATCGGGACAGGGGCTAATGAAAAACTGTTTTTT.